This T cell receptor beta chain was profiled in a study of T cell repertoires in cytomegalovirus infection. Study summary: CMV epitopes in the study were HLA-C-restricted (recently identified) and HLA-B-restricted (well studied). Indications of both CMV infection and matching HLA type were provided by public TCR beta signatures.

TCRdb processed the reads anew with MiXCR; each CDR3 protein has one entry. Of approximately 1,000,000 distinct CDR3 sequences listed, around 30% are singletons. Remarks on this clonotype: Its antigen remains unidentified.

The CDR3 extends over 12 amino acids. The V gene lost 8 bases and the J gene lost 4 bases, with 8 bases spanning the gap. CDR1 is MNHNY and CDR2 is SVGAGI in the germline V gene (reference sequence). The chain links TRBV6-6 to TRBJ2-2; D uncertain. Here the sequenced sample was cultured CD8+ T cells from PBMCs, taken from culture after CMV antigen stimulation. The receptor comes from a human donor in good health (CMV status not recorded). Some clones in this sample may be carry-over from other donors' samples. The CDR3 DNA is TGTGCCAGCGGTGCCTTCACCGGGGAGCTGTTTTTT. It encodes CASGAFTGELFF.